What follows are 29 T cell receptor beta chains derived from one specimen sequenced in a study of response to subunit inactivated influenza vaccine. MiXCR, run by TCRdb on the RT-PCR reads, gives a single entry per CDR3 protein. In the table there are about 570,000 distinct CDR3 sequences, 10% to 12% of which are singletons. The sample also formed part of further work on T cells expressing NK-cell markers. In that study: The TCR beta cDNA came from 5'RACE template switching with UMIs.

The starting material was PBMCs from blood, obtained on the day of vaccination. The receptors were gathered from a man aged 45 to 65 who received an inactivated influenza vaccine.

The chain has TRBV6-5 and TRBJ2-1; D possibly corresponds to TRBD2 (5 bases). The V gene's germline CDR1 is MNHEY and CDR2 SVGAGI. The CDR3 has 13 amino acids. V was shortened by 4 bases and J by 11 bases, with 15 bases between the two germline ends. Here the CDR3 reads CASSSTLERKQFF. In DNA form, the CDR3 reads TGTGCCAGCAGTTCCACTTTGGAGCGGAAGCAGTTCTTC.

This clonotype has at least ten counts. This chain uses TRBV29-1 with TRBJ1-1; TRBD1 aligns across 8 bases. The CDR3 has 12 residues. Germline V gene data show CDR1 as SQVTM and CDR2 as ANQGSEA. In nucleotides, the CDR3 is TGCAGTGCGGGGACAGGGAACACTGAAGCTTTCTTT. Its protein product is CSAGTGNTEAFF.

V usage is TRBV3-1 and J usage is TRBJ1-1; perhaps TRBD1 as D (5 bases). The germline V and J ends were trimmed by 2 bases and 5 bases, with 15 bases remaining between them. The germline V gene encodes CDR1 LGHDT and CDR2 YNNKEL (reference sequence). The CDR3 spans 15 residues. This CDR3 is CASSQMLMGGTEAFF. DNA of the CDR3: TGTGCCAGCAGCCAAATGCTTATGGGGGGAACTGAAGCTTTCTTT.

This chain connects TRBV28 to TRBJ2-7, with D possibly TRBD1 on 6 matching bases. V lost 7 bases and J lost 3, with 16 bases in between. CDR3 length: 14 amino acids. Germline values: CDR1 MDHEN, CDR2 SYDVKM. CDR3 in amino acids: CASKQTGQGYEQYF. The CDR3 DNA follows: TGTGCCAGCAAACAAACAGGGCAGGGCTACGAGCAGTACTTC.

This chain connects TRBV29-1 to TRBJ2-1, with D tentatively TRBD1 (5 bases). With 8 bases removed from V and 6 bases from J, the gap between germline ends came to 26 bases. The CDR3 contains 16 residues. Germline V lookup: CDR1 SQVTM, CDR2 ANQGSEA. The CDR3 DNA is TGCAGCCCCCTAGGGTCCAGGGCCAACCGTCTCAATGAGCAGTTCTTC. The encoded protein is CSPLGSRANRLNEQFF.

This clonotype has just one count. A read error may be the cause here, since a much bigger clone is one base away. The V gene is TRBV12-3 or TRBV12-4, the J gene TRBJ2-7; D call uncertain. CDR3 length: 16 residues. This CDR3 reads CASSLGPSVGSYEQSF. The CDR3 DNA is TGTGCCAGCAGTTTAGGGCCCAGCGTGGGGTCCTACGAGCAGTCCTTC.

The chain has TRBV28 and TRBJ2-1; 10 nucleotides line up with TRBD2. After removal of 5 bases from V and 8 bases from J, the junction contained 15 bases not matched to a gene. The CDR3 contains 17 residues. CDR1 MDHEN and CDR2 SYDVKM come from the germline V gene. The CDR3 sequence is CASSQSSGLAAVYEQFF. Here the CDR3 DNA reads TGTGCCAGCAGTCAATCCAGCGGACTAGCGGCAGTATATGAGCAGTTCTTC.

This clonotype was found a few times. The rearrangement joins TRBV7-2 to TRBJ2-2; 7 bases are shared with TRBD1. The CDR3 runs 16 residues. Trimming took 5 bases from V and 7 from J; bases not matched to a gene: 13. The germline V gene has CDR1 SGHTA and CDR2 FQGNSA. The CDR3 reads CASSQWDSPRVGELFF. In DNA form, the CDR3 reads TGTGCCAGCAGCCAATGGGACAGCCCAAGGGTCGGGGAGCTGTTTTTT.

This clonotype has a handful of counts. The CDR3 coding sequence is TGTGCCAGCAATAGAGCGGGAGGACTACAAGATACGCAGTATTTT. Encoded protein: CASNRAGGLQDTQYF. The rearrangement links TRBV28 to TRBJ2-3; 9 nucleotides agree with TRBD2. The CDR3 contains 15 residues. In germline, CDR1 is MDHEN, CDR2 SYDVKM. V lost 7 bases and J lost 5; bases outside the gene matches: 10.

V gene TRBV27 combines with J gene TRBJ2-1, with 7 positions matching TRBD2. CDR1 and CDR2 from the germline V gene are MNHEY and SMNVEV (reference sequence). Trimming removed 7 bases from V and 5 bases from J; junction bases left unmatched: 8. This CDR3 is built from 14 residues. The chain's CDR3 is CASISGTMNNEQFF. The CDR3 DNA is TGTGCCAGCATTTCGGGGACTATGAACAATGAGCAGTTCTTC.

This clonotype was counted between two and nine times. J is TRBJ2-1 and V is TRBV29-1, with TRBD1 matching 12 bases. J gave up 1 base and V 5 bases, and 9 bases lay outside the gene matches. The V gene's germline CDR1 is SQVTM and CDR2 ANQGSEA. The CDR3 runs to 17 residues. The CDR3 coding sequence is TGCAGCGTTTCCGGGACAGGGGGCCTCCTATCCTACAATGAGCAGTTCTTC. It translates to CSVSGTGGLLSYNEQFF.

This clonotype was seen a few times. J is TRBJ2-7 and V is TRBV28; a possible D gene is TRBD2 (6 bases). CDR1 MDHEN and CDR2 SYDVKM come from the germline V gene. The CDR3 spans 16 residues. The V end lost 6 bases, the J end lost 0 bases, and 18 bases lay between the germline ends. This CDR3 is CASRQWTGTDSYEQYF. As DNA, the CDR3 is TGTGCCAGCAGGCAATGGACCGGGACTGACTCCTACGAGCAGTACTTC.

This clonotype was seen a handful of times. The chain links TRBV7-9 to TRBJ2-2; 9 nucleotides match TRBD1. V lost 4 bases and J lost 3; bases outside the gene matches: 9. Germline lookup yields CDR1 SEHNR and CDR2 FQNEAQ (reference sequence). The CDR3 covers 17 residues. Here the CDR3 DNA reads TGTGCCAGCAGCTCCTACCACACAGGGGGCGACACCGGGGAGCTGTTTTTT. It encodes CASSSYHTGGDTGELFF.

The chain uses TRBV7-2 and TRBJ2-3; 7 positions match TRBD1. Germline V gene sequence: CDR1 SGHTA, CDR2 FQGNSA. The CDR3 spans 15 residues. The V segment lost 4 bases and the J segment 4 bases; nucleotides outside the gene matches: 8. In DNA, the CDR3 is TGTGCCAGCAGCTCACAGGGGTCGGGGTCAGATACGCAGTATTTT. Translating gives CASSSQGSGSDTQYF.

The chain carries TRBV14 and TRBJ2-3; D unclear. Germline loops: CDR1 SGHDN, CDR2 FVKESK. V was clipped by 4 bases and J by 2 bases, with 13 bases between them. CDR3 length: 15 amino acids. CDR3 sequence (DNA): TGTGCCAGCAGCCCCCTTAGGACCCTCACAGATACGCAGTATTTT. It is translated as CASSPLRTLTDTQYF.

This clonotype was seen many times. The chain is built from TRBV12-3 or TRBV12-4 and TRBJ1-5; D is perhaps TRBD1 (6 bases). This CDR3 contains 13 residues. The V gene lost 5 bases and the J gene lost 4 bases, with 9 bases spanning the gap. CDR3 nucleotide sequence: TGTGCCAGCAGTCGTGGACAGAATCAGCCCCAGCATTTT. It is translated as CASSRGQNQPQHF.

In its sample, this clonotype was seen a few times. The V call is TRBV20-1, the J call TRBJ2-3; 7 bases match TRBD2. There are 15 residues in the CDR3. The V and J ends lost 5 bases and 6 bases, in that order; junction bases with no gene match: 14. Germline V lookup: CDR1 DFQATT, CDR2 SNEGSKA (reference sequence). The CDR3 sequence: CSAPTGTTSFDTQYF. CDR3 DNA sequence: TGCAGTGCTCCAACCGGGACTACCTCATTCGATACGCAGTATTTT.

This clonotype was counted only a few times. This rearrangement joins TRBV6-5 to TRBJ2-5, with D perhaps being TRBD1 or TRBD2 (5 bases each). CDR3 length: 16 residues. The V and J ends lost 1 base and 5 bases respectively, with 17 bases between them. The germline V gene has CDR1 MNHEY and CDR2 SVGAGI. The CDR3 loop is CASSYYRPLTGETQYF. The CDR3, as DNA: TGTGCCAGCAGTTACTACAGGCCCCTCACGGGGGAGACCCAGTACTTC.

This clonotype was seen only once. The chain recombines TRBV2 with TRBJ2-3; no clear D. The CDR3 runs 12 residues. Germline V lookup: CDR1 SNHLY, CDR2 FYNNEI. Deletions cut 3 bases from V and 3 bases from J, with 4 bases between. The CDR3 nucleotides are TGTGCCAGCAGTGATCAGACAGATACGCAGTATTTT. This sequence encodes CASSDQTDTQYF.

This clonotype was seen more than once but under ten times. The V call is TRBV4-2, the J call TRBJ2-3; maybe TRBD2 (5 bases). V lost 1 base, J lost 4 bases, and 9 bases lay in between. This CDR3 is 14 amino acids long. Germline V gives CDR1 LGHNA, CDR2 YNFKEQ. CDR3 in amino acids: CASSQAVSADTQYF. For the CDR3, the DNA is TGTGCCAGCAGCCAAGCTGTTAGCGCAGATACGCAGTATTTT.

There are many counts of this clonotype. The chain links TRBV7-9 to TRBJ2-3; 8 nucleotides line up with TRBD2. V dropped 1 base and J dropped 1; count of bases not matched to a gene: 16. The CDR3 consists of 20 residues. Germline CDR1 and CDR2: SEHNR and FQNEAQ (reference sequence). The CDR3 spells CASSLVGGAGGALGTDTQYF. CDR3 in DNA: TGTGCCAGCAGCTTAGTGGGCGGCGCGGGGGGTGCCCTGGGCACAGATACGCAGTATTTT.

This clonotype was counted only a few times. V usage is TRBV7-9 and J usage is TRBJ2-3; D not resolved. CDR3 size: 16 residues. V shed 4 bases and J shed 5 bases, with 19 bases lying between them. Germline CDR1 and CDR2: SEHNR and FQNEAQ (reference sequence). The CDR3 sequence: CASSSPQGQVGDTQYF. CDR3 DNA sequence: TGTGCCAGCAGCTCCCCCCAAGGGCAGGTAGGAGATACGCAGTATTTT.

This chain's CDR3 is CASSTPGFNQPQHF. CDR3 in DNA: TGTGCCAGCAGCACACCCGGTTTCAATCAGCCCCAGCATTTT. The V gene is TRBV7-9, the J gene TRBJ1-5; D is unresolved. From germline, CDR1 is SEHNR and CDR2 FQNEAQ (reference sequence). The CDR3 spans 14 residues. Between the trimmed V and J ends, which lost 5 bases and 3 bases, there was a span of 11 bases.

In this sample, this clonotype turned up a few times. The chain uses TRBV7-2 and TRBJ2-3, with D maybe TRBD2 (5 bases). Germline CDR1 reads SGHTA; CDR2 reads FQGNSA. The CDR3 has 15 residues. V was clipped by 1 base and J by 4 bases, with 12 bases between them. CDR3 bases: TGTGCCAGCAGCTTAGTGCGGGTCGGGGCAGATACGCAGTATTTT. Translated, it gives CASSLVRVGADTQYF.

This clonotype has more than one count but fewer than ten. This chain links TRBV5-1 with TRBJ1-5; 7 bases align to TRBD1. Losses at the gene ends were 1 base for V and 4 bases for J; bases not matched to a gene: 5. The CDR3 sequence is 15 residues long. Looked up from germline, CDR1 is SGHRS and CDR2 is YFSETQ. The CDR3 loop reads CASSLSGTVNQPQHF. CDR3 DNA: TGCGCCAGCAGCTTGTCGGGGACAGTAAATCAGCCCCAGCATTTT.

Only a few counts were recorded for this clonotype. The chain links TRBV7-2 to TRBJ2-7; TRBD2 might be the D (6 bases). CDR1 SGHTA and CDR2 FQGNSA come from the germline V gene. This CDR3 spans 15 amino acids. The V end was cut by 5 bases, the J end by 7 bases, with 21 bases between. The DNA of the CDR3 is TGTGCCAGCAGCCTGGATTCTGCCTCGGGGAGGGAGCAGTACTTC. Its protein product is CASSLDSASGREQYF.

This clonotype was observed a few times. The chain employs TRBV6-2 or TRBV6-3 and TRBJ2-5; 12 bases align to TRBD2. The CDR3 has 16 residues. The V and J ends lost 7 bases and 1 base, in that order; junction bases with no gene match: 7. Germline V gene sequence: CDR1 MNHEY, CDR2 SVGEGT. CDR3 sequence: CASNKGLAGIQETQYF. The CDR3 DNA sequence: TGTGCCAGCAACAAAGGACTAGCGGGGATCCAAGAGACCCAGTACTTC.

This clonotype was counted only a few times. The chain is built from TRBV14 and TRBJ2-3; D might be TRBD1 (6 bases). The V gene's germline CDR1 is SGHDN and CDR2 FVKESK. The CDR3 loop spans 15 amino acids. The V gene lost 2 bases and the J gene lost 4 bases, with 13 bases spanning the gap. The CDR3: CASSQFTGPSDTQYF. In DNA, the CDR3 is TGTGCCAGCAGCCAATTTACAGGGCCCTCAGATACGCAGTATTTT.

The CDR3 DNA follows: TGTGCCAGCAGCTTAGCGCTACTAGCGGGAGGGGGCACAGATACGCAGTATTTT. As protein: CASSLALLAGGGTDTQYF. This chain joins TRBV7-2 and TRBJ2-3; 13 nucleotides match TRBD2. Trimming at V came to 0 bases and at J to 1 base, leaving 4 bases not matched to a gene. CDR1 is SGHTA, CDR2 FQGNSA, per germline. There are 18 residues in the CDR3.